Below, one T cell receptor beta chain is given with its context. The sample belongs to a study of blood T cell repertoires in COVID-19. This table comes from immunoSEQ multiplex PCR, and its TCRdb copy is limited to in-frame clones, with some not included. The table includes 40,000 to 50,000 clones, about nine tenths detected once. Trimming at V came to 2 bases and at J to 2 bases, leaving 7 bases not matched to a gene. The CDR3 runs 16 residues. The germline V gene has CDR1 SGHNT and CDR2 YENEEA. Sequenced sample: peripheral blood. The source of this sequence is a man aged 50 to 59 with active COVID-19. This chain connects TRBV11-3 to TRBJ2-7; 9 bases line up with TRBD2. CDR3 sequence: CASSLNGLAGPYEQYF. For the CDR3, the DNA is TGTGCCAGCAGCTTAAATGGGCTAGCGGGACCCTACGAGCAGTACTTC.